These 7 T cell receptor beta chains share one sample of origin, sequenced in a study of shared clonotypes between healthy human individuals. Naive CD8 cells, CD45RO-negative and positively selected for CCR7, excluded terminally differentiated effector memory CD45RA+ cells. Here immunoSEQ multiplex PCR was the method, and the copy in TCRdb shows in-frame clones only, minus some. The sample records approximately 2,000,000 clones, approximately 92% being singletons. The sequencing input was naive CD8+ T cells from PBMCs. The receptor set was obtained from a young man in good health. Some clones in this sample may be carry-over from other donors' samples.

The V gene is TRBV19, the J gene TRBJ2-7; no reliable D call. V was clipped by 5 bases and J by 2 bases, with 10 bases between them. The CDR3 loop spans 13 amino acids. Germline V CDR1 and CDR2: LNHDA, SQIVND (reference sequence). The CDR3 here is CASSWAYAYEQYF. CDR3 DNA sequence: TGTGCCAGTAGTTGGGCATATGCCTACGAGCAGTACTTC.

V and J are TRBV15 and TRBJ2-7, with 7 bases identical to TRBD2. The V gene end was trimmed by 8 bases and the J gene end by 7 bases; junction bases not matched to a gene: 5. The CDR3 is 11 amino acids. Germline CDR1 is LNHNV and CDR2 is YYDKDF (reference sequence). Here the CDR3 DNA reads TGTGCCACCGAATGGGGGGGGGAGCAGTACTTC. This codes for CATEWGGEQYF. Supplemented by reference TRBV15 and TRBJ2-7, the full variable domain reads DAMVIQNPRYQVTQFGKPVTLSCSQTLNHNVMYWYQQKSSQAPKLLFHYYDKDFNNEADTPDNFQSRRPNTSFCFLDIRSPGLGDTAMYLCATEWGGEQYFGPGTRLTVT.

The genes are TRBV11-2 and TRBJ1-1, with D hard to call. Looked up from germline, CDR1 is SGHAT and CDR2 is FQNNGV. The CDR3 runs to 16 residues. V shed 1 base and J shed 6 bases, with 18 bases lying between them. DNA for the CDR3: TGTGCCAGCAGCTTAGTAAGTTTCGTGGGGTTACCTGAAGCTTTCTTT. It is translated as CASSLVSFVGLPEAFF.

The chain carries TRBV29-1 and TRBJ2-7, with D perhaps matching TRBD2 (6 bases). From germline, CDR1 is SQVTM and CDR2 ANQGSEA. V was pared by 6 bases and J by 4 bases, with 13 bases between. The CDR3 extends over 12 amino acids. The CDR3 coding sequence is TGCAGCGTCCTAGATAGCGGTTACGAGCAGTACTTC. This sequence encodes CSVLDSGYEQYF.

This chain joins TRBV11-2 and TRBJ2-1; D is uncertain. This CDR3 is 13 amino acids long. V was cut by 6 bases and J by 6 bases, with 12 bases left in between. Germline V gene data show CDR1 as SGHAT and CDR2 as FQNNGV. The CDR3 protein is CASRDPGGNEQFF. The CDR3 nucleotides are TGTGCCAGCAGGGACCCGGGCGGCAATGAGCAGTTCTTC.

The J gene is TRBJ2-2, the V gene TRBV7-2, with TRBD1 as a possible D gene (5 bases). With 5 bases removed from V and 5 bases from J, the gap between germline ends came to 18 bases. This CDR3 is 16 amino acids long. The germline CDR1 and CDR2 sequences are SGHTA and FQGNSA. CDR3 coding DNA: TGTGCCAGCAGCCCTCGCAAGGGGCGGCGGACCGGGGAGCTGTTTTTT. Residues: CASSPRKGRRTGELFF.

The chain joins TRBV7-9 to TRBJ1-2, with no clear D. CDR1 is SEHNR and CDR2 is FQNEAQ in the germline V gene (reference sequence). The CDR3 spans 13 residues. Trimming took 5 bases from V and 3 from J, leaving 10 bases between them. CDR3 sequence (DNA): TGTGCCAGCAGCCGGACCAATTACTATGGCTACACCTTC. This translates into CASSRTNYYGYTF. The whole variable domain, remainder taken from reference TRBV7-9 and TRBJ1-2, is DTGVSQNPRHKITKRGQNVTFRCDPISEHNRLYWYRQTLGQGPEFLTYFQNEAQLEKSRLLSDRFSAERPKGSFSTLEIQRTEQGDSAMYLCASSRTNYYGYTFGSGTRLTVV.